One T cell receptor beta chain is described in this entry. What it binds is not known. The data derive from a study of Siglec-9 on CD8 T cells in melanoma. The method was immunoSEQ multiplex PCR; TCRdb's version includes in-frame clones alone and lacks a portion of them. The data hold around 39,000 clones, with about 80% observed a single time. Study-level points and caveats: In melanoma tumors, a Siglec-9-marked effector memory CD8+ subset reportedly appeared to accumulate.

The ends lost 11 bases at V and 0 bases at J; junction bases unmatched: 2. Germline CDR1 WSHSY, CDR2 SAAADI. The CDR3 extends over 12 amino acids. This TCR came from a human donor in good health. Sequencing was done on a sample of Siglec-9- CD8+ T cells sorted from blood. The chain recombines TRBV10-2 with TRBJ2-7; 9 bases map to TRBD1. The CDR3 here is CAGGQGSYEQYF. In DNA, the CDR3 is TGCGCCGGGGGACAGGGCTCCTACGAGCAGTACTTC.